Listed below are T cell receptor beta chains from one sample, sequenced in a study of CD8+ T cells in alopecia areata. Sequencing was performed with immunoSEQ multiplex PCR; in TCRdb, only in-frame clones are kept and a portion is missing. The sample has about 150,000 clones, less than 65% seen once. The sequencing used CD8+ T cells sorted from blood, collected at week 0. These receptors were obtained from a human donor with alopecia areata. CDR3s include the opening cysteine and the closing phenylalanine or tryptophan. Each record gives: J gene, V gene, CDR3 protein.

>TRBJ1-2|TRBV9
CASSAGVGYTF
>TRBJ2-3|TRBV5-6
CASSLVAGADTQYF
>TRBJ2-5|TRBV5-6
CASSLGWLGVTQETQYF
>TRBJ2-7|TRBV29-1
CSVEGGTTVYEQYF
>TRBJ2-2|TRBV30
CAWSLGGTGELFF
>TRBJ1-2|TRBV2
CASSSHIYGYTF
>TRBJ1-1|TRBV5-6
CASRDAGSPEAFF
>TRBJ2-7|TRBV27
CASSLGREYEQYF
>TRBJ2-1|TRBV4-3
CASSRTTSGGYNEQFF
>TRBJ2-7|TRBV5-6
CASSPDGGVEQYF
>TRBJ1-5|TRBV27
CASSLGGSGSNQPQHF
>TRBJ2-1|TRBV7-9
CASSPPRTDYNEQFF
>TRBJ1-1|TRBV5-6
CASSLGDRRGEAFF
>TRBJ2-5|TRBV9
CASSVAGQETQYF
>TRBJ1-5|TRBV6-6
CASIDRPGGQPQHF
>TRBJ1-1|TRBV29-1
CSVEGGGGDDWSGAFF
>TRBJ2-1|TRBV4-3
CASSHGAGGPNEQFF
>TRBJ2-7|TRBV13
CASSARGYEQYF
>TRBJ1-1|TRBV5-6
CASSGKRQGATEAFF
>TRBJ2-4|TRBV19
CASGDPLTLAKNIQYF
>TRBJ2-7|TRBV4-1
CASSQAGQGYEQYF
>TRBJ2-7|TRBV4-3
CASSQASGGSYEQYF
>TRBJ1-2|TRBV19
CASTSLTWDSRGGYTF
>TRBJ2-2|TRBV6-6
CASSYLTSSETGELFF
>TRBJ2-5|TRBV25-1
CASSILSEETQYF
>TRBJ1-1|TRBV9
CASSVKAGNTEAFF
>TRBJ2-1|TRBV30
CAWSVRNNEQFF
>TRBJ1-2|TRBV5-1
CASSLIGTDGYTF
>TRBJ2-3|TRBV23-1
CASSRGLAGEPSTDTQYF
>TRBJ1-1|TRBV27
CASSPGGMNTEAFF
>TRBJ2-1|TRBV6-4
CASSDGQGYNEQFF
>TRBJ1-1|TRBV19
CASSIGQQNTEAFF
>TRBJ1-1|TRBV7-6
CASSPRGGHTEAFF
>TRBJ2-7|TRBV27
CASSLGQSYEQYF
>TRBJ2-7|TRBV13
CASSSWDRYEQYF
>TRBJ1-1|TRBV14
CASSQTDSMNTEAFF
>TRBJ1-6|TRBV27
CASSRSHNSPLHF
>TRBJ2-3|TRBV5-1
CASSPGHAARDTQYF
>TRBJ2-7|TRBV7-2
CASSLEFYEQYF
>TRBJ2-7|TRBV19
CASSIDLVGTGPYEQYF
>TRBJ1-1|TRBV19
CASSTQGRAEAFF
>TRBJ2-7|TRBV7-9
CASSFSRGVSYEQYF
>TRBJ1-2|TRBV7-2
CASSFGGEGYTF
>TRBJ1-5|TRBV5-1
CASSWGQGEQPQHF
>TRBJ2-7|TRBV30
CAWEDRSEQYF
>TRBJ2-7|TRBV7-7
CASSPGTGGYEQYF
>TRBJ2-5|TRBV6-6
CASKHLETQYF
>TRBJ1-4|TRBV18
CASSPGRPSLVHEKLFF